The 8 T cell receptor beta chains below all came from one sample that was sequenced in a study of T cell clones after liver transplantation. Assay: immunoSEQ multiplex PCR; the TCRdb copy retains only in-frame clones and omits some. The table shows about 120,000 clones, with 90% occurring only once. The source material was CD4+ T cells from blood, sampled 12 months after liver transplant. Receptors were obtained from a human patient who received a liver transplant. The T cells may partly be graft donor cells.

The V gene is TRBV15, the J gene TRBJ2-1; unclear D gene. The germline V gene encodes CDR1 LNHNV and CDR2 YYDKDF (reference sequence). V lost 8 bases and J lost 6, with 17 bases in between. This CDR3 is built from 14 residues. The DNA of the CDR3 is TGTGCCACCTCCTCGACCAGATGGGGCAATGAGCAGTTCTTC. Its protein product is CATSSTRWGNEQFF. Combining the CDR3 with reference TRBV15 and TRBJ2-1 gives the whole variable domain DAMVIQNPRYQVTQFGKPVTLSCSQTLNHNVMYWYQQKSSQAPKLLFHYYDKDFNNEADTPDNFQSRRPNTSFCFLDIRSPGLGDTAMYLCATSSTRWGNEQFFGPGTRLTVL.

Here the CDR3 DNA reads TGTGCTAGTGCACTTAGAGGAGGCGACTATGGCTACACCTTC. Amino acids: CASALRGGDYGYTF. This chain connects TRBV12-5 to TRBJ1-2, with D unclear. This CDR3 is 14 amino acids long. Per germline, CDR1 LGHNT and CDR2 FRNRAP. The V gene lost 7 bases and the J gene lost 3 bases, with 15 bases spanning the gap.

The CDR3 DNA sequence: TGTGCCAGCAGTACCCGACAGGGTCCGACCCAGTACTTC. It translates to CASSTRQGPTQYF. This chain links TRBV27 with TRBJ2-5, with 7 bases lining up with TRBD1. Germline CDR1 is MNHEY and CDR2 is SMNVEV (reference sequence). CDR3 length equals 13 residues. The trim removed 5 bases at V and 7 bases at J, leaving 7 bases unmatched.

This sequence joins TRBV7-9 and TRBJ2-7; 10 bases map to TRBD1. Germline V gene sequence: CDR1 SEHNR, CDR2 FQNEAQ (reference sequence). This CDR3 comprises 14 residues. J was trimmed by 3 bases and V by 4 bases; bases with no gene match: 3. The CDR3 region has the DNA TGTGCCAGCAGCTCGGACAGGGGGGGCTACGAGCAGTACTTC. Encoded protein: CASSSDRGGYEQYF.

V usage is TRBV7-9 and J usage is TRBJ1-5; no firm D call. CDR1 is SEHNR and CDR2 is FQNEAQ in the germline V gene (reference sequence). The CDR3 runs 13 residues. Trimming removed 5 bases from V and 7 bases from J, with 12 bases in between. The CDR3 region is CASSVGGSQPQHF. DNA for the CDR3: TGTGCCAGCAGCGTAGGTGGTTCGCAGCCCCAGCATTTT.

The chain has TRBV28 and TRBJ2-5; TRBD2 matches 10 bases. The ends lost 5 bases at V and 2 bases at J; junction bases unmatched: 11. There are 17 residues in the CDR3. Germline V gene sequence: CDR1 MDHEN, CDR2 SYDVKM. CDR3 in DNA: TGTGCCAGCAGTCAATACGGACTAGCGGTGATTCAAGAGACCCAGTACTTC. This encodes CASSQYGLAVIQETQYF.

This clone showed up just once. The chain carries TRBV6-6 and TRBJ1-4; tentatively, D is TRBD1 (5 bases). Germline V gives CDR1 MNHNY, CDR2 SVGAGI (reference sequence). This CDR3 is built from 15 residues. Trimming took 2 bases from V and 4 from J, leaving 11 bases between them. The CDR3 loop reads CASSYEGAINEKLFF. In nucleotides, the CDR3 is TGTGCCAGCAGTTACGAAGGGGCAATTAATGAAAAACTGTTTTTT.

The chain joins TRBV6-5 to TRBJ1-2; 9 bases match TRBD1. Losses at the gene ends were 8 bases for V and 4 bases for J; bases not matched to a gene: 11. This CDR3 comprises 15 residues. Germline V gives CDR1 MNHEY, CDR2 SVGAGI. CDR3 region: CASYRGQGGGYGYTF. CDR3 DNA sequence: TGTGCCAGCTACAGGGGGCAGGGAGGGGGCTATGGCTACACCTTC.